The rows below give T cell receptor beta chains drawn from one sample of a study of response to subunit inactivated influenza vaccine. TCRdb independently ran MiXCR on the RT-PCR reads; one entry per CDR3 protein. This table has 650,000 or so distinct CDR3 sequences, 12% to 15% appearing once. The sample in question was PBMCs from blood, obtained 14 days before vaccination. Every receptor here comes from a man aged 50-60 years who received an inactivated influenza vaccine. The CDR3 runs from the conserved cysteine through the conserved F or W. D genes are given only for firm matches. Rows give clone size only sometimes, using once, few, many, or a class for an expanded clone.

D gene	J gene	clone size	V gene	CDR3 DNA	CDR3 protein
-	TRBJ2-7	few	TRBV12-3/TRBV12-4	TGTGCCAGCAGTTCCAGGGGTGGCAAGACCTCCTACGAGCAGTACTTC	CASSSRGGKTSYEQYF
-	TRBJ2-3	many	TRBV3-1	TGTGCCAGCAGCCAAGCCCGTACAGATACGCAGTATTTT	CASSQARTDTQYF
TRBD2	TRBJ2-1	-	TRBV6-5	TGTGCCAGCAGTTGGACTAGCGGGGTAGAGGTTGAGCAGTTCTTC	CASSWTSGVEVEQFF
-	TRBJ2-2	-	TRBV6-6	TGTGCCAGCAGCCGGGTCGGGGAGCTGTTTTTT	CASSRVGELFF
-	TRBJ1-1	-	TRBV6-5	TGTGCCAGCAGTTACTCTGGGACGGCCACTGAAGCTTTCTTT	CASSYSGTATEAFF
TRBD1	TRBJ2-7	-	TRBV5-1	TGCGCCAGCAGCCTGGGACAGGGGGCAGTGAGTTACGAGCAGTACTTC	CASSLGQGAVSYEQYF
TRBD2	TRBJ2-1	few	TRBV5-1	TGCGCCAGCAGCACCTCTAGCGGGAGGGAGAACTACAATGAGCAGTTCTTC	CASSTSSGRENYNEQFF
TRBD1	TRBJ1-5	many	TRBV12-3/TRBV12-4	TGTGCCAGCAGATCCCCCCTTCCGGGACAGGGGGCAATTGGCAATCAGCCCCAGCATTTT	CASRSPLPGQGAIGNQPQHF
TRBD1	TRBJ2-1	few	TRBV10-3	TGTGCCATCACCGGGACAGGACTATACAATGAGCAGTTCTTC	CAITGTGLYNEQFF
TRBD2	TRBJ2-3	many	TRBV3-1	TGTGCCAGCAGCCCCAGCGGGGGTACGCAGTATTTT	CASSPSGGTQYF
TRBD1	TRBJ2-5	few	TRBV6-1	TGTGCCAGCAGTGGACAGGGGGCAGAGACCCAGTACTTC	CASSGQGAETQYF
-	TRBJ1-2	few	TRBV6-1	TGTGCCAGCAGCTCACACCGATTCCCAGCTAACTATGGCTACACCTTC	CASSSHRFPANYGYTF
-	TRBJ2-5	few	TRBV20-1	TGCAGTGCCAAGGGCGGCCAAGAGACCCAGTACTTC	CSAKGGQETQYF
TRBD1	TRBJ2-1	few	TRBV3-1	TGTGCCAGCAGCTTGCAGGGGGTCCTCCCTAACAATGAGCAGTTCTTC	CASSLQGVLPNNEQFF
-	TRBJ2-7	-	TRBV13	TGTGCCAGCTGCTCATTGGAGGTGTGGCAGGGGCTAAGCCACGAGCAGTACTTC	CASCSLEVWQGLSHEQYF
TRBD1	TRBJ2-5	-	TRBV7-3	TGTGCCAGCAGCCCCGACAGGGGTGAGGAGACCCAGTGCTTC	CASSPDRGEETQCF
TRBD2	TRBJ2-7	-	TRBV10-3	TGTGCCATCAAGGGAGAGGCTAGCGGGAGGGCCGGGTACGAGCAGTACTTC	CAIKGEASGRAGYEQYF
TRBD1	TRBJ2-7	-	TRBV20-1	TGCAGTGCTAGAGGCGGGACAGGGGGCCCCTACGAGCAGTACTTC	CSARGGTGGPYEQYF
-	TRBJ2-5	few	TRBV12-3/TRBV12-4	TGTGCCAGCAGACCGCAGAGGGGCCTACAAGAGACCCAGTACTTC	CASRPQRGLQETQYF
-	TRBJ1-5	few	TRBV12-3/TRBV12-4	TGTGCCAGCAGCATGGGACCCCCGAGAAGGCCCCAGCATTTT	CASSMGPPRRPQHF
TRBD2	TRBJ2-3	-	TRBV5-1	TGCGCCAGCAGCTTGGTCGGGAGGGTTGGAGATACGCAGTATTTT	CASSLVGRVGDTQYF
-	TRBJ2-2	-	TRBV27	TGTGCCAGCAGCCAGACCCGGAACACCGGGGAGCTGTTTTTT	CASSQTRNTGELFF
-	TRBJ2-1	-	TRBV10-3	TGTGCCATCAGTGAGTGGCAGAGCTACAATGAGCAGTTCTTC	CAISEWQSYNEQFF
TRBD1	TRBJ1-1	few	TRBV5-1	TGCGCCAGCGGAGACAGGGAATTAGAAGCTTTCTTT	CASGDRELEAFF
TRBD1	TRBJ1-2	few	TRBV4-1	TGCGCCAGCAGCGGGACAGGGGGCTATGGCTACACCTTC	CASSGTGGYGYTF
TRBD1	TRBJ1-2	-	TRBV3-1	TGTGCCAGCACTAGCACGGACAGGGCTGGCTACACCTTC	CASTSTDRAGYTF
-	TRBJ1-5	few	TRBV12-3/TRBV12-4	TGTGCCAGCAGTCAGGACATCACTACGCCCCAGCATTTT	CASSQDITTPQHF
-	TRBJ1-2	-	TRBV10-3	TGTGCCATCAGTGAGTCGGGTCGCCATGGCTACACCTTC	CAISESGRHGYTF
-	TRBJ2-7	-	TRBV6-6	TGTGCCAGCAGAAAAAGTCTTTACGAGCAGTACTTC	CASRKSLYEQYF
TRBD2	TRBJ2-2	-	TRBV19	TGTGCCAGTAGTCCACTACCCATTCTAGCGGGAGGCAACACCGGGGAGCTGTTTTTT	CASSPLPILAGGNTGELFF
TRBD1	TRBJ2-7	few	TRBV7-9	TGTGCCAGCAGCTCGGGACAGGTGTGGTACGAGCAGTACTTC	CASSSGQVWYEQYF
-	TRBJ2-2	many	TRBV5-1	TGCGCCAGCAGTCCAGTTGCGGCCGGGGAGCTGTTTTTT	CASSPVAAGELFF
-	TRBJ2-3	-	TRBV10-3	TGTGCCATCAGTGCCGGGGGCGGCACAGATACGCAGTATTTT	CAISAGGGTDTQYF
-	TRBJ1-2	few	TRBV20-1	TGCAGTGCTAGAGATTTCGAGACAACTAACTATGGCTACACCTTC	CSARDFETTNYGYTF
-	TRBJ2-7	-	TRBV5-1	TGCGCCAGCAGCTTAAGACAGGAAACCTACGAGCAGTACTTC	CASSLRQETYEQYF
-	TRBJ1-2	-	TRBV5-5	TGTGCCAGCAGCTTGGCGACCATCGGGGATGGCTACACCTTC	CASSLATIGDGYTF
-	TRBJ2-2	many	TRBV14	TGTGCCAGCAGCCCTAAGACAGGATACTTCACCGGGGAGCTGTTTTTT	CASSPKTGYFTGELFF
TRBD2	TRBJ2-7	-	TRBV11-2	TGTGCCAGCAGAAGGTCAAGGACTAGCGCCTCCTACGAGCAGTACTTC	CASRRSRTSASYEQYF
TRBD1	TRBJ1-1	-	TRBV4-2	TGTGCCAGCAGCCACTTCGACAGGGGGAACACTGAAGCTTTCTTT	CASSHFDRGNTEAFF
-	TRBJ2-2	-	TRBV10-3	TGTGCCATCAGGATGATGGGACCAAACACCGGGGAGCTGTTTTTT	CAIRMMGPNTGELFF
TRBD1	TRBJ2-2	many	TRBV11-1	TGTGCCAACAGGGGGAGCACCGGGGAGCTGTTTTTT	CANRGSTGELFF
-	TRBJ2-2	-	TRBV5-6	TGTGCCAGCAGCTTGAACAGCGGGGAGCTGTTTTTT	CASSLNSGELFF
TRBD1	TRBJ2-1	-	TRBV29-1	TGCAGCGTTGAGGGGACAGTTAGTGAGCAGTTCTTC	CSVEGTVSEQFF
TRBD1	TRBJ1-4	-	TRBV11-1	TGTGCCAGCAGCTCCGGGACAGGGGGACGGCAAACTAATGAAAAACTGTTTTTT	CASSSGTGGRQTNEKLFF
TRBD1	TRBJ2-7	-	TRBV10-3	TGTGCCATCAGTGAGGGCGGGACAGGGGAATACGAGCAGTACTTC	CAISEGGTGEYEQYF
-	TRBJ2-3	-	TRBV12-3/TRBV12-4	TGTGCCAGCAGGGCCGGGACATTCGACCACAATACGCAGTATTTT	CASRAGTFDHNTQYF
-	TRBJ1-4	-	TRBV20-1	TGCAGTGCCCGCAGGGGTCCCACTAATGAAAAACTGTTTTTT	CSARRGPTNEKLFF
TRBD1	TRBJ1-3	-	TRBV28	TGTGCCAGCAGTCGCCTGGGACAGATCCGAAACACCATATATTTT	CASSRLGQIRNTIYF
TRBD1	TRBJ2-1	-	TRBV27	TGTGCCAGCAGTTTATCCCCAGGGGGTCTGGGTGAGCAGTTCTTC	CASSLSPGGLGEQFF
TRBD2	TRBJ2-3	few	TRBV7-2	TGTGCCAGCAGCTTAATGAGCGGGGGCACAGATACGCAGTATTTT	CASSLMSGGTDTQYF